This T cell receptor beta chain was captured in a study of cytomegalovirus exposure and HLA in healthy donors. Comments on this clone: Its specificity is not known.

PCR involved 60 Vbeta and 13 Jbeta primers. The protocol was immunoSEQ multiplex PCR, while the TCRdb copy is restricted to in-frame clones and leaves out a portion. The sample lists 180,000 or so clones, approximately 59% seen once, with less than 3% in the top ten. While unrecorded immune exposures were likely, the donors were nominally healthy when sampled. Study results and caveats: TCR beta chains associated with HLA were, in a later analysis, more clonally expanded than equally common others. In a later analysis, a missense DCLRE1C variant was linked to TCR beta V- and J-gene trimming.

Germline lookup yields CDR1 MNHEY and CDR2 SVGAGI. This CDR3 comprises 12 residues. V shed 2 bases and J shed 5 bases, with 6 bases lying between them. This chain connects TRBV6-5 to TRBJ1-1; the D is unclear. The material sequenced was PBMCs. This sequence was found in a man aged 40-49 years in good health and CMV-seronegative. CDR3: CASSYQQTEAFF. The CDR3 DNA reads TGTGCCAGCAGTTACCAACAAACTGAAGCTTTCTTT.